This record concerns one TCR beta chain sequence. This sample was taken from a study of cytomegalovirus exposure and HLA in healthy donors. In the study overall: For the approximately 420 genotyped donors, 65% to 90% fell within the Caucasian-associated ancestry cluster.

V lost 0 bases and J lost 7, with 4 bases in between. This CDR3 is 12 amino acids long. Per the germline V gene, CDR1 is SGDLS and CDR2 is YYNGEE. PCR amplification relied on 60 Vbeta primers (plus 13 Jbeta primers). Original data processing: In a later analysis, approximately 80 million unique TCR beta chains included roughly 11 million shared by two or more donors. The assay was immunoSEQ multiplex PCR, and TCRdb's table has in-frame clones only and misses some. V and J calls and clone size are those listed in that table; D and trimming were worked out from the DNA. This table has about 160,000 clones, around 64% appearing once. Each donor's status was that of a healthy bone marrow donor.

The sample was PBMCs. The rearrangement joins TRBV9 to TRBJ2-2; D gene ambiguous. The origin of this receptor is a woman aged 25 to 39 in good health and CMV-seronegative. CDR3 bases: TGTGCCAGCAGCGTAGGGAGCGGGGAGCTGTTTTTT. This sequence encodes CASSVGSGELFF.